Below, one TCR beta chain is given with its context. This clone was recorded once. No antigen is known for it. Per-base quality was not reported, and no clone a single base away is much larger than it. TCRbeta CDR3 regions were amplified from genomic DNA using the immunoSEQ Assay, a bias-controlled multiplex PCR. Under the source paper's analysis protocol: Within the assay, amplification of reference gene primers was used to estimate how many nucleated cells each sample contained. Sequence reads were collapsed and filtered to measure the absolute abundance of every unique TCRbeta CDR3 rearrangement. For each sample, productive Simpson clonality was calculated as the square root of Simpson's diversity index across productive rearrangements. TCRdb's version of the immuneACCESS table is confined to in-frame rearrangements and falls short of the full clone set. An unresolved V gene accounts for under half of the shortfall where checked; the remainder is of unknown origin. That table is the source of V, J and clone size, and D and trimming were worked out from the DNA. This sample comprises about 33,000 clones, approximately 85% of them detected only once. 7.5% to 10% of the sample is taken by the ten largest.

This specimen comes from a study of blood T cell repertoires in COVID-19 (dated by TCRdb to about 2020). At the level of the whole study: The collaborator samples originated in the United States, Italy and Spain and spanned the acute and convalescent phases of COVID-19. The material from the prospective study consisted of cDNA or gDNA derived from T cells, B-cell-depleted T cells, or PBMCs. A freely available public database, intended as a resource for researchers studying the immune response to SARS-CoV-2, is where the repertoires were released. Where available, HLA class I and class II types were taken from metadata supplied by the sample provider and were not determined by assay-based typing. The samples were drawn from the first 160 participants of the ongoing ImmuneRACE study and from 1,254 subjects provided by 6 global collaborators. The dataset comprised deeply sampled blood TCRbeta repertoires from subjects exposed to, actively infected with, or recovered from COVID-19. Nearly every sample came with metadata listing a de-identified subject ID, COVID-19 status, age in years and sex.

Trimming takes 1 base from V and 8 bases from J, and the germline ends sit 8 bases apart. Measured from the cysteine to the phenylalanine, the CDR3 is 12 residues long. Only CDR3 DNA is held: 36 bases, read in frame from base 1. From the germline V gene, CDR1 is MGHDK and CDR2 is SYGVNS. Overall results and qualifications from the work: How much clinical and demographic metadata was included differed by source and by participant, and the metadata was provided uncurated.

Each collaborating institution followed its own protocols to collect whole blood in K2EDTA tubes. For TCRbeta analysis, collaborator samples were shipped as frozen whole blood, as isolated PBMCs, or as DNA extracted from either sample type. Recombination connected TRBV25-1 to TRBJ1-1; the D gene lacks a confident call. This clonotype was sampled from an elderly man with active COVID-19. The specimen sequenced was peripheral blood. The nucleotide sequence reads TGTGCCAGCAGTGAATTGGGCCAAGAAGCTTTCTTT. This codes for CASSELGQEAFF.